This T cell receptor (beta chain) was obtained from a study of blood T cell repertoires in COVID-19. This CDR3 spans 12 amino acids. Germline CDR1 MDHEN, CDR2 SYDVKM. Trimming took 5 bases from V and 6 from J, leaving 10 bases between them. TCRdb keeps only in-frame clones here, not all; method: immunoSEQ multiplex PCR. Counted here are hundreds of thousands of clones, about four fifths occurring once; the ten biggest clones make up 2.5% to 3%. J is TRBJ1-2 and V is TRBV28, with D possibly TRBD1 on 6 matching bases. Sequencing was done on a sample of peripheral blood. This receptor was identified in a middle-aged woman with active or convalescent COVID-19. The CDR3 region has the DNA TGTGCCAGCAGTCTTAACAGGGATGGCTACACCTTC. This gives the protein CASSLNRDGYTF.